This is a list of T cell receptor beta chains from one sample in a study of shared T cell receptors in the human thymus. Generated by immunoSEQ multiplex PCR, the TCRdb table keeps only in-frame clones and is missing some. Of 640,000 or so clones listed, about 90% were seen once; the top ten hold more than 0.009%. These records were also assigned to another study, of human thymus T cells.

Sequenced material: thymocytes. Every receptor here comes from a boy under three years old with a congenital heart defect. Each CDR3 is given with its conserved first and last residue. Clone sizes are given selectively: once, few, many, or a class where the clone is expanded.

v_call: TRBV27
clone_size: .
j_call: TRBJ2-1
cdr3_aa: CASNELASSYNEQFF

v_call: TRBV27
clone_size: .
j_call: TRBJ2-2
cdr3_aa: CASMGGEWNTGELFF

v_call: TRBV25-1
clone_size: .
j_call: TRBJ2-1
cdr3_aa: CASSLQAVRGRDNEQFF

v_call: TRBV30
clone_size: .
j_call: TRBJ1-4
cdr3_aa: CAWSGTVALPEKLFF

v_call: TRBV6-5
clone_size: .
j_call: TRBJ2-7
cdr3_aa: CASSFRVPPGHEQYF

v_call: TRBV6-5
clone_size: once
j_call: TRBJ2-7
cdr3_aa: CASRIADSTYEQYF

v_call: TRBV5-6
clone_size: .
j_call: TRBJ2-1
cdr3_aa: CASSLRWALREGNEQFF

v_call: TRBV30
clone_size: .
j_call: TRBJ1-1
cdr3_aa: CAWSVQAGGLEAFF

v_call: TRBV27
clone_size: .
j_call: TRBJ2-5
cdr3_aa: CASSTGGTARTQYF

v_call: TRBV4-1
clone_size: once
j_call: TRBJ2-7
cdr3_aa: CASSQDGGQEKYGYEQYF

v_call: TRBV20-1
clone_size: .
j_call: TRBJ1-1
cdr3_aa: CSASTEFEAFF

v_call: TRBV27
clone_size: .
j_call: TRBJ1-6
cdr3_aa: CASSPCGPNSPLHF

v_call: TRBV7-2
clone_size: .
j_call: TRBJ1-5
cdr3_aa: CASSILRNQPQHF

v_call: TRBV28
clone_size: .
j_call: TRBJ2-5
cdr3_aa: CASSGSGSTETQYF

v_call: TRBV6-4
clone_size: .
j_call: TRBJ1-2
cdr3_aa: CASSDFRQGGRCDGYTF

v_call: TRBV6-1
clone_size: .
j_call: TRBJ1-5
cdr3_aa: CASSDSRQQNQPQHF

v_call: TRBV20-1
clone_size: .
j_call: TRBJ1-2
cdr3_aa: CSARVPDGYTF

v_call: TRBV27
clone_size: .
j_call: TRBJ1-4
cdr3_aa: CASSARQGGMEKLFF

v_call: TRBV20-1
clone_size: .
j_call: TRBJ2-5
cdr3_aa: CRSGGTETQYF

v_call: TRBV28
clone_size: .
j_call: TRBJ1-6
cdr3_aa: CASGGRHNSPLHF

v_call: TRBV7-4
clone_size: .
j_call: TRBJ2-5
cdr3_aa: CASSSVRGGAETQYF

v_call: TRBV5-1
clone_size: .
j_call: TRBJ2-7
cdr3_aa: CASYSGTGDYEQYF

v_call: TRBV30
clone_size: .
j_call: TRBJ2-2
cdr3_aa: CAWTRCGVTMNTGELFF

v_call: TRBV12-5
clone_size: .
j_call: TRBJ1-2
cdr3_aa: CASGPPGGAYGYTF

v_call: TRBV6-5
clone_size: .
j_call: TRBJ2-1
cdr3_aa: CASSPTEYEQFF

v_call: TRBV6-1
clone_size: .
j_call: TRBJ2-3
cdr3_aa: CASSHSGTSTDTQYF

v_call: TRBV7-9
clone_size: .
j_call: TRBJ2-1
cdr3_aa: CASSLAWGGNSYNEQFF

v_call: TRBV2
clone_size: .
j_call: TRBJ2-7
cdr3_aa: CASSFPGFEDEQYF

v_call: TRBV5-8
clone_size: .
j_call: TRBJ1-5
cdr3_aa: CASSYTGGGGHSNQPQHF

v_call: TRBV11-2
clone_size: .
j_call: TRBJ1-1
cdr3_aa: CASSLGDRGRDTEAFF

v_call: TRBV6-1
clone_size: .
j_call: TRBJ1-5
cdr3_aa: CASSVQGWNQPQHF

v_call: TRBV28
clone_size: .
j_call: TRBJ1-3
cdr3_aa: CASSTLTEQGNTIYF

v_call: TRBV20-1
clone_size: .
j_call: TRBJ2-1
cdr3_aa: CSAGRAGEQFF

v_call: TRBV5-4
clone_size: .
j_call: TRBJ2-1
cdr3_aa: CASSPSRAGVVYNEQFF

v_call: TRBV29-1
clone_size: once
j_call: TRBJ2-5
cdr3_aa: CSVESLREAGPKTQYF

v_call: TRBV4-1
clone_size: .
j_call: TRBJ1-5
cdr3_aa: CASSQILYDSPSNQPQHF

v_call: TRBV4-3
clone_size: .
j_call: TRBJ2-1
cdr3_aa: CASSQEGRVWGEQFF

v_call: TRBV18
clone_size: .
j_call: TRBJ1-2
cdr3_aa: CASSPRTGAYGYTF

v_call: TRBV5-1
clone_size: .
j_call: TRBJ1-5
cdr3_aa: CASSLLGPDSNQPQHF

v_call: TRBV6-5
clone_size: few
j_call: TRBJ1-3
cdr3_aa: CASSRTGTGNTIYF

v_call: TRBV9
clone_size: .
j_call: TRBJ1-5
cdr3_aa: CASSVGQSNQPQHF

v_call: TRBV11-2
clone_size: .
j_call: TRBJ2-7
cdr3_aa: CASSSGQGSYEQYF

v_call: TRBV5-6
clone_size: .
j_call: TRBJ1-1
cdr3_aa: CASSLAWNTEAFF

v_call: TRBV4-2
clone_size: .
j_call: TRBJ2-1
cdr3_aa: CASSDSGRGGLWEQFF

v_call: TRBV18
clone_size: .
j_call: TRBJ2-1
cdr3_aa: CASSPPGPQANEQFF

v_call: TRBV6-5
clone_size: .
j_call: TRBJ2-1
cdr3_aa: CASVGTGNNEQFF

v_call: TRBV15
clone_size: .
j_call: TRBJ1-6
cdr3_aa: CAASRGAPSPLHF

v_call: TRBV14
clone_size: .
j_call: TRBJ1-1
cdr3_aa: CASSQERRDPEAFF

v_call: TRBV29-1
clone_size: .
j_call: TRBJ2-1
cdr3_aa: CSTSGGINNEQFF

v_call: TRBV7-9
clone_size: once
j_call: TRBJ1-2
cdr3_aa: CASSLWDRDGYTF

v_call: TRBV27
clone_size: .
j_call: TRBJ1-1
cdr3_aa: CASSPQYGVGGAENTEAFF